The clone carrying this T cell receptor beta chain was seen repeatedly, ten times or more. TCRdb re-called the 5' RACE reads through MiXCR, storing one row per CDR3 protein. The table shows 300,000 to 450,000 distinct CDR3 sequences, with 28% occurring only once. The data originate from a study of identical twins' blood T cells. The germline V and J ends were trimmed by 1 base and 4 bases, with 7 bases remaining between them. The CDR3 has 13 residues. From germline, CDR1 is SEHNR and CDR2 FQNEAQ (reference sequence). The chain combines TRBV7-9 with TRBJ1-2; D is undetermined. Sequenced sample: PBMCs. This TCR was sampled from a woman aged 18-49 years in good health. CDR3 in amino acids: CASSLGHGYGYTF. The CDR3 bases are TGTGCCAGCAGCTTAGGACACGGCTATGGCTACACCTTC. The full variable domain, its missing parts supplied by reference TRBV7-9 and TRBJ1-2, is DTGVSQNPRHKITKRGQNVTFRCDPISEHNRLYWYRQTLGQGPEFLTYFQNEAQLEKSRLLSDRFSAERPKGSFSTLEIQRTEQGDSAMYLCASSLGHGYGYTFGSGTRLTVV.